Below are 32 T cell receptor beta chains sequenced from a single sample in a study of T cells after yellow fever vaccination (dated by TCRdb to about 2019). The library was prepared using 5' RACE. TCRdb names Illumina NovaSeq 6000 as the instrument used. TCRdb ran its own pipeline on the public reads, namely fastp trimming at Q25 and MiXCR clone calling, and kept in-frame beta chains. CDR3 protein duplicates are merged, each entry listing the most common genes and DNA. Counted in this sample were some 390,000 distinct CDR3 sequences; roughly 20% of them appeared once. Of the sample, 15% to 20% falls within the top ten clones. The sample's treatment or condition label, decoded: live attenuated yellow fever vaccine strain. The material sequenced was PBMCs, taken before the yellow fever booster vaccination. The receptors were gathered from a man between 18 and 29 years old who received the YFV17D yellow fever vaccine.

The gene calls are TRBV5-1 and TRBJ2-2; D unresolved. CDR3 length: 13 amino acids. The V end was cut by 4 bases, the J end by 4 bases, with 8 bases between. Germline loops: CDR1 SGHRS, CDR2 YFSETQ. The CDR3 loop is CASSQQFTGELFF. The CDR3 DNA reads as TGCGCCAGCAGCCAACAGTTCACCGGGGAGCTGTTTTTT.

V usage is TRBV12-3 or TRBV12-4 and J usage is TRBJ1-3, with TRBD1 matching 7 bases. The CDR3 runs to 16 residues. V was clipped by 5 bases and J by 4 bases; unmatched bases: 11. CDR3 sequence: CASSLRTGAIGNTIYF. Written as DNA, the CDR3 is TGTGCCAGCAGTCTCAGGACAGGTGCCATCGGAAACACCATATATTTT.

This clonotype turned up a few times. This sequence joins TRBV4-1 and TRBJ1-1, with TRBD1 matching over 8 bases. The junction had 2 bases not matched to a gene; V was cut back by 7 bases and J by 7 bases. Germline-derived CDR1 and CDR2 are MGHRA and YSYEKL. The CDR3 is 11 residues long. CDR3 in amino acids: CASTGTGEAFF. The CDR3 coding sequence is TGCGCCAGCACCGGGACAGGTGAAGCTTTCTTT.

The genes are TRBV11-2 and TRBJ2-3; 8 bases are shared with TRBD1. Trimming took 4 bases from V and 3 from J; bases not matched to a gene: 6. Germline CDR1 and CDR2: SGHAT and FQNNGV. The CDR3 sequence is 15 residues long. DNA of the CDR3: TGTGCCAGCAGCTCCGGACAGGGATGGACAGATACGCAGTATTTT. It specifies CASSSGQGWTDTQYF.

This clonotype was picked up many times. J is TRBJ1-2 and V is TRBV27; D is uncertain. Germline-derived CDR1 and CDR2 are MNHEY and SMNVEV (reference sequence). V lost 8 bases to trimming and J lost 2 bases, with 12 bases between them. CDR3 length: 13 residues. The CDR3 here is CASAPGLNYGYTF. DNA for the CDR3: TGTGCCAGCGCGCCAGGACTAAACTATGGCTACACCTTC.

This clonotype was detected a few times. The rearrangement links TRBV5-5 to TRBJ1-4; D gene ambiguous. The CDR3 extends over 13 amino acids. Trimming removed 1 base from V and 4 bases from J, with 5 bases in between. Germline CDR1 and CDR2: SGHKS and YYEKEE (reference sequence). The CDR3 nucleotides read TGTGCCAGCAGCTTGATTAATAATGAAAAACTGTTTTTT. It codes for CASSLINNEKLFF.

This clonotype turned up a few times. The chain couples TRBV5-1 to TRBJ2-3, with D possibly being TRBD1 or TRBD2 (5 bases each). The germline V gene encodes CDR1 SGHRS and CDR2 YFSETQ. Deletions cut 2 bases from V and 3 bases from J, with 10 bases between. CDR3 length: 14 amino acids. The CDR3 protein is CASSFGAATDTQYF. CDR3 DNA: TGCGCCAGCAGCTTCGGGGCTGCAACAGATACGCAGTATTTT.

The V gene is TRBV18, the J gene TRBJ2-3; D not certain. With 1 base removed from V and 6 bases from J, the gap between germline ends came to 8 bases. Germline CDR1 is KGHSH and CDR2 is LQKENI. The CDR3 covers 13 residues. The CDR3: CASSPLSADTQYF. The CDR3, as DNA: TGTGCCAGCTCACCACTCTCGGCGGATACGCAGTATTTT.

This clonotype turned up a few times. The gene calls are TRBV4-3 and TRBJ1-1, with D possibly matching TRBD1 (5 bases). The V gene lost 1 base and the J gene lost 9 bases, with 12 bases spanning the gap. Germline CDR1 is LGHNA and CDR2 is YSLEER. The CDR3 contains 13 residues. CDR3 protein: CASSQAQKGQAFF. The DNA of the CDR3 is TGCGCCAGCAGCCAAGCTCAGAAGGGGCAAGCTTTCTTT.

This clonotype was seen more than once but under ten times. This rearrangement joins TRBV4-3 to TRBJ2-1; D unresolved. The ends were cut back, 4 bases at V and 9 bases at J, with 25 bases in the middle. The CDR3 runs to 17 residues. CDR1 is LGHNA, CDR2 YSLEER, per germline. CDR3 nucleotides: TGCGCCAGCAGCCTAAGACCGCCGCGCCCGGTGATGGTTGAGCAGTTCTTC. It is translated as CASSLRPPRPVMVEQFF.

The table lists this clonotype with a count of one. The genes are TRBV12-3 or TRBV12-4 and TRBJ1-2; D unclear. This CDR3 is 15 amino acids long. Trimming removed 2 bases from V and 7 bases from J, with 17 bases in between. The CDR3 DNA reads as TGTGCCAGCAGTTTAAGGTCCACCTCGGGCCGTGGCTACACCTTC. Translation gives CASSLRSTSGRGYTF.

The V gene is TRBV7-9, the J gene TRBJ2-1, with 11 bases fitting TRBD1. Germline-derived CDR1 and CDR2 are SEHNR and FQNEAQ (reference sequence). This CDR3 spans 15 amino acids. The ends lost 5 bases at V and 4 bases at J; junction bases unmatched: 4. CDR3 amino acids: CASSPGQGVYNEQFF. CDR3 DNA sequence: TGTGCCAGCAGCCCGGGACAGGGGGTATACAATGAGCAGTTCTTC. Looking up the rest from reference TRBV7-9 and TRBJ2-1 gives the full variable domain: DTGVSQNPRHKITKRGQNVTFRCDPISEHNRLYWYRQTLGQGPEFLTYFQNEAQLEKSRLLSDRFSAERPKGSFSTLEIQRTEQGDSAMYLCASSPGQGVYNEQFFGPGTRLTVL.

This clonotype was found a few times. The gene calls are TRBV13 and TRBJ2-1, with TRBD2 as a possible D gene (6 bases). The CDR3 has 15 residues. CDR1 is PRHDT and CDR2 is FYEKMQ in the germline V gene (reference sequence). The V gene lost 4 bases and the J gene lost 5 bases, with 15 bases spanning the gap. The CDR3 DNA is TGTGCCAGCAGCTCAAGTAGCGGACCTCACAATGAGCAGTTCTTC. Amino acid sequence: CASSSSSGPHNEQFF.

This clonotype has a count of ten or more. V and J are TRBV6-5 and TRBJ2-2; 10 bases align to TRBD1. V gave up 4 bases and J gave up 3 bases; unmatched junction bases: 5. Germline lookup yields CDR1 MNHEY and CDR2 SVGAGI. The CDR3 loop spans 16 amino acids. The CDR3 nucleotides read TGTGCCAGCAGTTCCCGGGACAGGGGTTACACCGGGGAGCTGTTTTTT. Protein sequence: CASSSRDRGYTGELFF.

J is TRBJ2-7 and V is TRBV18; D is uncertain. The germline CDR1 and CDR2 sequences are KGHSH and LQKENI. Trimming cost V 1 base and J 0 bases, with 13 bases left between them. There are 16 residues in the CDR3. The CDR3 region is CASSPLVQANSYEQYF. CDR3 in DNA: TGTGCCAGCTCACCACTGGTGCAGGCCAACTCCTACGAGCAGTACTTC.

This chain uses TRBV5-1 with TRBJ2-3; TRBD2 matches at 8 bases. The CDR3 is made up of 17 amino acids. V lost 2 bases to trimming and J lost 5 bases; unmatched junction nucleotides: 13. CDR1 SGHRS and CDR2 YFSETQ come from the germline V gene. The CDR3 DNA reads as TGCGCCAGCAGCTTTACTACGGGGGGGCCGATCAAAGATACGCAGTATTTT. It yields the protein CASSFTTGGPIKDTQYF.

This clonotype showed up just a few times. The rearrangement joins TRBV5-6 to TRBJ1-5; D gene uncertain. Trimming pared 0 bases from V and 0 bases from J, leaving 19 bases between. Per the germline V gene, CDR1 is SGHDT and CDR2 is YYEEEE. This CDR3 spans 19 amino acids. Here the CDR3 DNA reads TGTGCCAGCAGCTTGGCTTTCTTTGGGCAGAAATATAGCAATCAGCCCCAGCATTTT. This codes for CASSLAFFGQKYSNQPQHF.

Regarding this clonotype: At one end, the junction sequence differs from germline, possibly due to a read error. The rearrangement uses TRBV27 and TRBJ2-2; D remains unclear. There are 12 residues in the CDR3. From germline, CDR1 is MNHEY and CDR2 SMNVEV (reference sequence). CDR3 sequence reads: CAGSHLGGELFF. DNA for the CDR3: TGTGCCGGCAGCCACCTCGGAGGGGAGCTGTTTTTT.

The chain recombines TRBV24-1 with TRBJ1-2; D gene ambiguous. V lost 7 bases and J lost 5, with 7 bases in between. The germline CDR1 and CDR2 sequences are KGHDR and SFDVKD. The CDR3 has 11 amino acids. CDR3 in DNA: TGTGCCACCAGGCGAAGGTATGGCTACACCTTC. Protein: CATRRRYGYTF.

The V and J genes are TRBV3-1 and TRBJ2-7; unclear D gene. Trimming shortened V by 0 bases and J by 10 bases, and 13 bases separated the two germline ends. Germline CDR1 is LGHDT and CDR2 is YNNKEL (reference sequence). The CDR3 sequence is 13 residues long. The CDR3: CASSQERSGSQYF. The CDR3, as DNA: TGTGCCAGCAGCCAAGAACGGTCCGGCTCCCAGTACTTC.

The V gene is TRBV3-1, the J gene TRBJ2-1, with 14 bases lining up with TRBD2. The germline CDR1 and CDR2 sequences are LGHDT and YNNKEL (reference sequence). With V trimmed by 4 bases and J by 8 bases, 4 bases remained unmatched. CDR3 size: 15 residues. Here the CDR3 reads CASSRGTSGGDEQFF. CDR3 nucleotide sequence: TGTGCCAGCAGCCGAGGGACTAGCGGGGGCGATGAGCAGTTCTTC.

This clonotype occurred a few times. The rearrangement uses TRBV24-1 and TRBJ1-5; D remains ambiguous. Per germline, CDR1 KGHDR and CDR2 SFDVKD. This CDR3 contains 12 residues. The germline V and J ends were trimmed by 3 bases and 3 bases, with 2 bases remaining between them. The CDR3: CATSDPNQPQHF. The CDR3 bases are TGTGCCACCAGTGATCCCAATCAGCCCCAGCATTTT.

The rearrangement links TRBV20-1 to TRBJ2-3; D tentatively fits TRBD1 or TRBD2 (5 bases each). CDR1 and CDR2 from the germline V gene are DFQATT and SNEGSKA (reference sequence). CDR3 length: 13 amino acids. The V end was cut by 6 bases, the J end by 3 bases, with 13 bases between. CDR3 sequence (DNA): TGCAGTGCACGGACGGGACGGACAGATACGCAGTATTTT. Residues: CSARTGRTDTQYF.

The rearrangement joins TRBV9 to TRBJ2-5; tentative D call: TRBD2 (5 bases). Germline loops: CDR1 SGDLS, CDR2 YYNGEE. Between the trimmed V and J ends, which lost 1 base and 3 bases, there was a span of 10 bases. CDR3 size: 14 residues. CDR3: CASSVSVREETQYF. CDR3 in DNA: TGTGCCAGCAGCGTAAGCGTGAGGGAAGAGACCCAGTACTTC.

In this sample, this clonotype turned up a few times. The chain carries TRBV6-5 and TRBJ2-7; either TRBD1 or TRBD2 may supply D (5 bases each). V was shortened by 4 bases and J by 2 bases, with 15 bases between the two germline ends. Per germline, CDR1 MNHEY and CDR2 SVGAGI. There are 15 residues in the CDR3. In nucleotides, the CDR3 is TGTGCCAGCAGTTCTGGGACGAGACAACCCTACGAGCAGTACTTC. Encoded protein: CASSSGTRQPYEQYF.

Many counts were recorded for this clonotype. The rearrangement uses TRBV20-1 and TRBJ2-6, with D uncertain. The CDR3 totals 14 residues. Per germline, CDR1 DFQATT and CDR2 SNEGSKA (reference sequence). V was shortened by 0 bases and J by 0 bases, with 3 bases between the two germline ends. CDR3 DNA: TGCAGTGCTAGAGAAAGCTCTGGGGCCAACGTCCTGACTTTC. Translating it yields CSARESSGANVLTF.

In its sample, this clonotype was seen a few times. This chain joins TRBV5-5 and TRBJ2-1, with D possibly being TRBD1 or TRBD2 (5 bases each). The CDR3 spans 14 residues. V lost 0 bases, J lost 9 bases, and 13 bases lay in between. The germline V gene encodes CDR1 SGHKS and CDR2 YYEKEE (reference sequence). Here the CDR3 reads CASSLGAGRGEQFF. Here the CDR3 DNA reads TGTGCCAGCAGCTTGGGGGCGGGTAGGGGTGAGCAGTTCTTC.

There are a few counts of this clonotype. This chain connects TRBV7-9 to TRBJ1-1, with TRBD1 identical over 7 bases. Per germline, CDR1 SEHNR and CDR2 FQNEAQ (reference sequence). V shed 2 bases, J shed 8 bases, and the junction held 5 bases outside the gene matches. The CDR3 sequence is 13 residues long. Written as DNA, the CDR3 is TGTGCCAGCAGCTTACCGGGACAGAGAGAAGCTTTCTTT. Translated: CASSLPGQREAFF.

The chain carries TRBV20-1 and TRBJ2-1, with 9 bases that match TRBD2. CDR3 length: 14 residues. J was trimmed by 4 bases and V by 4 bases; bases with no gene match: 5. CDR1 and CDR2 (germline): DFQATT, SNEGSKA (reference sequence). The CDR3 DNA follows: TGCAGTGCTACGCGGGGGGGTTTTTACAATGAGCAGTTCTTC. This translates into CSATRGGFYNEQFF.

The rearrangement links TRBV5-1 to TRBJ1-2, with 8 bases lining up with TRBD1. V lost 2 bases and J lost 8; bases outside the gene matches: 8. The CDR3 sequence is 14 residues long. Germline CDR1 and CDR2: SGHRS and YFSETQ. CDR3 nucleotide sequence: TGCGCCAGCAGCTTCGGACAGGGATTGAGCGGCTACACCTTC. It specifies CASSFGQGLSGYTF.

This clonotype was counted a few times. This chain connects TRBV5-1 to TRBJ2-5; D is uncertain. Trimming cost V 0 bases and J 0 bases, with 6 bases left between them. This CDR3 contains 14 residues. Germline V gene data show CDR1 as SGHRS and CDR2 as YFSETQ. The DNA for the CDR3 is TGCGCCAGCAGCTTGGAAGGGTACCAAGAGACCCAGTACTTC. Protein product: CASSLEGYQETQYF.

The DNA for the CDR3 is TGTGCCAGCAGTGTGTCGACAGCCACTGAAGCTTTCTTT. It specifies CASSVSTATEAFF. The rearrangement joins TRBV12-3 or TRBV12-4 to TRBJ1-1, with a weak D call TRBD1 (5 bases). V lost 5 bases and J lost 4, with 11 bases in between. The CDR3 consists of 13 residues.